The 27 T cell receptor beta chains presented below share a single source sample, sequenced in a study of post-analysis software for immune sequencing data. These TCRs are of unknown antigen specificity. Broader study findings: In patients, about 5 TRBV segments were more frequent than in controls, with TRBV5-6, TRBV5-1 and TRBV20-1 among them.

The TCR beta cDNA libraries contained unique molecular identifiers. TCRdb called the PCR reads again in MiXCR, with one record for every CDR3 protein. The profile shows 700,000 to 900,000 distinct CDR3 sequences, about 43% of them singletons. Sequenced sample: blood. The receptors originated from a girl between 10 and 17 years old with multiple sclerosis.

The rearrangement links TRBV6-1 to TRBJ2-3, with 10 positions matching TRBD2. The CDR3 is made up of 14 amino acids. CDR1 is MNHNS and CDR2 is SASEGT in the germline V gene. V dropped 1 base and J dropped 10; count of bases not matched to a gene: 5. The CDR3 loop reads CASSEGSGRAAQYF. CDR3 bases: TGTGCCAGCAGTGAAGGAAGCGGGAGGGCCGCGCAGTATTTT.

This chain uses TRBV20-1 with TRBJ2-5, with TRBD2 as a possible D gene (5 bases). The germline V gene has CDR1 DFQATT and CDR2 SNEGSKA (reference sequence). Trimming removed 3 bases at V and 1 base at J, with 15 bases between. The CDR3 contains 15 residues. The DNA for the CDR3 is TGCAGTGCTAGGTGGTGGAGGCCCGGCCAAGAGACCCAGTACTTC. Protein: CSARWWRPGQETQYF.

This chain uses TRBV6-1 with TRBJ2-4; TRBD1 matches at 10 bases. This CDR3 is built from 16 residues. Germline CDR1 is MNHNS and CDR2 is SASEGT. V lost 3 bases and J lost 9; bases outside the gene matches: 11. Here the CDR3 reads CASSDPPGDRGGIQYF. The CDR3 region has the DNA TGTGCCAGCAGTGACCCCCCGGGGGACAGGGGAGGCATTCAGTACTTC.

The V and J genes are TRBV7-9 and TRBJ2-3; the D call may be TRBD1 or TRBD2 (6 bases each). V lost 3 bases to trimming and J lost 11 bases, with 30 bases between them. Germline CDR1 is SEHNR and CDR2 is FQNEAQ (reference sequence). The CDR3 is made up of 18 amino acids. CDR3 protein: CASSFWRGASRDNFEQYF. For the CDR3, the DNA is TGTGCCAGCAGCTTTTGGAGGGGGGCGTCCCGGGACAATTTCGAGCAGTATTTT.

The chain combines TRBV7-9 with TRBJ1-4; TRBD1 might be the D (6 bases). The germline gives CDR1 SEHNR, CDR2 FQNEAQ (reference sequence). The CDR3 is 16 amino acids. Between the trimmed V and J ends, which lost 5 bases and 8 bases, there was a span of 21 bases. The CDR3 nucleotides are TGTGCCAGCAGCCCTTCTCGTGGGGGACAAGTAGAAAAACTGTTTTTT. Its translation is CASSPSRGGQVEKLFF.

This clonotype was counted only a few times. J is TRBJ2-5 and V is TRBV24-1; a weak D match, TRBD2 (5 bases). Deletions cut 3 bases from V and 4 bases from J, with 20 bases between. The CDR3 runs to 17 residues. CDR1 and CDR2 from the germline V gene are KGHDR and SFDVKD. CDR3 protein: CATSDRSLSSSRETQYF. DNA for the CDR3: TGTGCCACCAGTGATCGGTCTTTGTCTAGCTCGCGAGAGACCCAGTACTTC.

In its sample, this clonotype was seen a few times. The gene calls are TRBV6-6 and TRBJ2-7; TRBD2 matches at 7 bases. The DNA end is a closer match to TRBJ2-5, so the J assignment may be wrong. Germline V CDR1 and CDR2: MNHNY, SVGAGI (reference sequence). The CDR3 spans 16 residues. CDR3 sequence reads: CASSYSGREGPETQYF. CDR3 nucleotides: TGTGCCAGCAGTTACTCGGGGAGGGAGGGTCCGGAGACCCAGTACTTC.

J is TRBJ2-4 and V is TRBV20-1; D ambiguous. The CDR3 totals 14 residues. Trimming shortened V by 1 base and J by 0 bases, and 7 bases separated the two germline ends. CDR1 is DFQATT, CDR2 SNEGSKA, per germline (reference sequence). The CDR3 sequence is CSARAVQAKNIQYF. In DNA form, the CDR3 reads TGCAGTGCTAGAGCAGTCCAAGCCAAAAACATTCAGTACTTC.

In this sample, this clonotype turned up once. The chain uses TRBV28 and TRBJ1-2; possible D gene TRBD1, 6 bases. This CDR3 has 13 residues. Germline-derived CDR1 and CDR2 are MDHEN and SYDVKM. Trimming stripped 5 bases from V and 4 bases from J, with 11 bases between. The CDR3 is CASSRQDSYGYTF. The CDR3 bases are TGTGCCAGCAGTCGCCAGGACAGCTATGGCTACACCTTC.

This clonotype was recorded only once. The chain is built from TRBV27 and TRBJ1-2, with 8 bases fitting TRBD1. V gave up 3 bases and J gave up 5 bases; unmatched junction bases: 11. Germline V gives CDR1 MNHEY, CDR2 SMNVEV (reference sequence). This CDR3 spans 16 amino acids. CDR3 sequence: CASSFQSRGRPYGYTF. The DNA for the CDR3 is TGTGCCAGCAGTTTCCAAAGCAGGGGGCGACCATATGGCTACACCTTC.

The CDR3 is CASTMVAGAHNEQFF. CDR3 sequence (DNA): TGTGCCAGCACCATGGTAGCGGGAGCCCACAATGAGCAGTTCTTC. This rearrangement joins TRBV7-9 to TRBJ2-1; TRBD2 matches at 9 bases. The CDR3 totals 15 residues. Germline CDR1 reads SEHNR; CDR2 reads FQNEAQ (reference sequence). With 7 bases clipped from V and 5 bases from J, the junction kept 9 bases outside the gene matches.

The chain joins TRBV29-1 to TRBJ2-3; D perhaps matches TRBD2 (6 bases). This CDR3 spans 14 amino acids. Trimming shortened V by 5 bases and J by 2 bases, and 14 bases separated the two germline ends. CDR1 and CDR2 (germline): SQVTM, ANQGSEA. The CDR3 sequence: CSVIGTDNTDTQYF. The CDR3 DNA is TGCAGCGTTATTGGGACTGACAACACAGATACGCAGTATTTT.

V and J are TRBV29-1 and TRBJ2-1; D is possibly TRBD1 (5 bases). Trimming took 0 bases from V and 4 from J, leaving 10 bases between them. Germline V gene lookup returns CDR1 SQVTM and CDR2 ANQGSEA. The CDR3 covers 14 residues. The CDR3 sequence is CSVEEAGFYNEQFF. The CDR3, as DNA: TGCAGCGTTGAAGAGGCAGGGTTTTACAATGAGCAGTTCTTC.

The genes are TRBV20-1 and TRBJ1-2, with a possible D match to TRBD1 (5 bases). Germline CDR1 DFQATT, CDR2 SNEGSKA (reference sequence). The CDR3 contains 16 residues. Trimming removed 0 bases from V and 4 bases from J, with 18 bases in between. CDR3 bases: TGCAGTGCTAGAGATCGGGGGAAGCATTTCGGCTATGGCTACACCTTC. It translates to CSARDRGKHFGYGYTF.

This clonotype has just a few counts. The genes are TRBV4-3 and TRBJ2-3; D is undetermined. CDR3 length: 15 amino acids. Germline V CDR1 and CDR2: LGHNA, YSLEER. Trimming cost V 0 bases and J 2 bases, with 9 bases left between them. The CDR3 protein is CASSQDYPNTDTQYF. The DNA of the CDR3 is TGCGCCAGCAGCCAAGATTATCCCAACACAGATACGCAGTATTTT.

This clonotype showed up just a few times. The chain has TRBV6-1 and TRBJ1-1; 7 nucleotides align to TRBD1. This CDR3 has 14 residues. J was trimmed by 3 bases and V by 7 bases; bases with no gene match: 8. Per the germline V gene, CDR1 is MNHNS and CDR2 is SASEGT. The CDR3 is CASTPNRGHTEAFF. CDR3 DNA: TGTGCCAGCACCCCGAATAGGGGGCACACTGAAGCTTTCTTT.

The chain is built from TRBV15 and TRBJ2-4; D is possibly TRBD2 (6 bases). The V end was cut by 0 bases, the J end by 0 bases, with 12 bases between. The CDR3 loop spans 17 amino acids. CDR1 and CDR2 (germline): LNHNV, YYDKDF (reference sequence). This CDR3 is CATSRDSPAGAKNIQYF. CDR3 sequence (DNA): TGTGCCACCAGCAGAGATAGCCCAGCGGGAGCCAAAAACATTCAGTACTTC. The full variable domain, rest sourced from reference TRBV15 and TRBJ2-4, is DAMVIQNPRYQVTQFGKPVTLSCSQTLNHNVMYWYQQKSSQAPKLLFHYYDKDFNNEADTPDNFQSRRPNTSFCFLDIRSPGLGDTAMYLCATSRDSPAGAKNIQYFGAGTRLSVL.

This clonotype has more than one count but fewer than ten. The rearrangement links TRBV6-1 to TRBJ1-6, with TRBD1 matching 10 bases. The CDR3 is 14 residues long. Germline CDR1 and CDR2: MNHNS and SASEGT. This CDR3 is CATGTGDEDSPLHF. In DNA form, the CDR3 reads TGTGCTACCGGGACAGGGGACGAGGATTCACCCCTCCACTTT.

The chain joins TRBV11-3 to TRBJ2-1; D may be TRBD2 (5 bases). Trimming pared 1 base from V and 8 bases from J, leaving 15 bases between. This CDR3 is built from 15 residues. Per the germline V gene, CDR1 is SGHNT and CDR2 is YENEEA. Here the CDR3 DNA reads TGTGCCAGCAGCTTAGGGGCTAGCTGGGGTGATGAGCAGTTCTTC. Protein product: CASSLGASWGDEQFF.

The V and J genes are TRBV27 and TRBJ2-1; 7 bases align to TRBD2. The germline V gene encodes CDR1 MNHEY and CDR2 SMNVEV (reference sequence). This CDR3 is 15 amino acids long. After removal of 5 bases from V and 1 base from J, the junction contained 5 bases not matched to a gene. CDR3 region: CASSLQRGSYNEQFF. The CDR3 DNA reads TGTGCCAGCAGTCTACAGCGGGGATCCTACAATGAGCAGTTCTTC.

This clonotype occurred a few times. The V and J genes are TRBV6-2 or TRBV6-3 and TRBJ2-1; 13 positions agree with TRBD2. The J segment lost 4 bases and the V segment lost 5 bases, leaving 14 bases of the junction unmatched. This CDR3 contains 19 residues. Germline CDR1 is MNHEY and CDR2 is SVGEGT. The CDR3 coding sequence is TGTGCCAGCAGTCCCCATGGACTAGCGGGAGAGGGTAGGTACAATGAGCAGTTCTTC. Protein product: CASSPHGLAGEGRYNEQFF.

The chain uses TRBV6-5 and TRBJ2-2; perhaps TRBD2 as D (7 bases). Germline values: CDR1 MNHEY, CDR2 SVGAGI. The CDR3 covers 14 residues. Deletions cut 7 bases from V and 4 bases from J, with 13 bases between. The CDR3 nucleotides are TGTGCCAGCAACCCAAGGGGGGGCACCGGGGAGCTGTTTTTT. Its protein product is CASNPRGGTGELFF.

This chain joins TRBV29-1 and TRBJ2-1; D is perhaps TRBD1 (6 bases). This CDR3 spans 14 amino acids. CDR1 and CDR2 from the germline V gene are SQVTM and ANQGSEA. V gave up 2 bases and J gave up 6 bases, with 14 bases separating them. The CDR3 DNA reads TGCAGCGTTGAACGGGACAAATTTTCCAATGAGCAGTTCTTC. Protein sequence: CSVERDKFSNEQFF.

In this sample, this clonotype turned up a few times. The gene calls are TRBV6-5 and TRBJ1-1; 7 bases fit TRBD1. After removal of 2 bases from V and 4 bases from J, the junction contained 7 bases not matched to a gene. Germline CDR1 and CDR2: MNHEY and SVGAGI. The CDR3 runs to 15 residues. CDR3 residues: CASSYGAGGRTEAFF. In DNA form, the CDR3 reads TGTGCCAGCAGTTACGGAGCAGGGGGACGCACTGAAGCTTTCTTT.

This chain joins TRBV5-6 and TRBJ1-2, with D unresolved. The CDR3 loop spans 14 amino acids. CDR1 and CDR2 from the germline V gene are SGHDT and YYEEEE. Trimming took 4 bases from V and 4 from J, leaving 14 bases between them. This CDR3 is CASSGLQLSYGYTF. The CDR3 DNA reads as TGTGCCAGCAGCGGTTTGCAGCTAAGCTATGGCTACACCTTC.

J is TRBJ2-3 and V is TRBV11-2; a weak D match, TRBD1 (5 bases). CDR1 is SGHAT and CDR2 is FQNNGV in the germline V gene. This CDR3 comprises 17 residues. Trimming stripped 1 base from V and 0 bases from J, with 14 bases between. The DNA for the CDR3 is TGTGCCAGCAGCTTAGGGACAAGAGGAAGTAGCACAGATACGCAGTATTTT. Protein sequence: CASSLGTRGSSTDTQYF.

The chain combines TRBV9 with TRBJ2-7; no reliable D call. Germline CDR1 is SGDLS and CDR2 is YYNGEE. CDR3 length: 14 amino acids. V dropped 4 bases and J dropped 2 bases, with 13 bases sitting between them. CDR3 sequence: CASSPGSVAYEQYF. CDR3 nucleotides: TGTGCCAGCAGCCCCGGGTCTGTCGCCTACGAGCAGTACTTC.